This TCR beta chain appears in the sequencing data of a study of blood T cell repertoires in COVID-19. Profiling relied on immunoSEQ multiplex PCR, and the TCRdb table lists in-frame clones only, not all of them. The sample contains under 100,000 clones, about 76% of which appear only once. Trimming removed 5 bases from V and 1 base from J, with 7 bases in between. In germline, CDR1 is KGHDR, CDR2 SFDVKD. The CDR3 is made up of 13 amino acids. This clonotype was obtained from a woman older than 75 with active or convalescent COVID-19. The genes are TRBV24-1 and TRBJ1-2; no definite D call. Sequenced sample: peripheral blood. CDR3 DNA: TGTGCCACCAGTGCTCGGAGTAACTATGGCTACACCTTC. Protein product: CATSARSNYGYTF.